The 28 T cell receptor beta chains below come from one sample, sequenced in a study of blood T cell repertoires in COVID-19. Sequenced by immunoSEQ multiplex PCR; TCRdb stores in-frame clones only, minus some. This sample has 350,000 or so clones; 70% to 90% occur once, and the top ten carry about 10%. Sequencing input: peripheral blood. These receptors came from a woman in her 30s with COVID-19, enrolled during active disease.

The V call is TRBV2, the J call TRBJ2-1; 9 nucleotides line up with TRBD1. The CDR3 covers 14 residues. CDR1 is SNHLY, CDR2 FYNNEI, per germline. J was trimmed by 9 bases and V by 7 bases; bases with no gene match: 10. The CDR3 region has the DNA TGTGCCAGCAAGGAACAGGGGGCCCCCACTGAGCAGTTCTTC. It specifies CASKEQGAPTEQFF.

The V gene is TRBV5-6, the J gene TRBJ1-2; 7 bases fit TRBD1. Germline V gene sequence: CDR1 SGHDT, CDR2 YYEEEE. V gave up 4 bases and J gave up 0 bases; unmatched junction bases: 0. The CDR3 contains 13 residues. The CDR3 here is CASSQGANYGYTF. Here the CDR3 DNA reads TGTGCCAGCAGCCAGGGGGCTAACTATGGCTACACCTTC.

The chain couples TRBV3-1 (or the pseudogene TRBV3-2) to TRBJ1-1, with D unresolved. CDR3 length: 13 residues. Looked up from germline, CDR1 is LGHDT and CDR2 is YNNKEL (reference sequence). Trimming removed 1 base at V and 5 bases at J, with 8 bases between. The CDR3 nucleotides are TGTGCCAGCAGCCAAGTTCCCCAGACTGAAGCTTTCTTT. Residues: CASSQVPQTEAFF.

This clone was seen a few times. The chain combines TRBV28 with TRBJ1-5, with unresolved D. Per germline, CDR1 MDHEN and CDR2 SYDVKM. The V and J ends lost 4 bases and 4 bases respectively, with 11 bases between them. The CDR3 loop spans 14 amino acids. The CDR3 coding sequence is TGTGCCAGCAGTTGGGCCGGACTGAATCAGCCCCAGCATTTT. This encodes CASSWAGLNQPQHF.

The chain carries TRBV4-2 and TRBJ1-2; 9 bases align to TRBD1. The trim removed 0 bases at V and 12 bases at J, leaving 14 bases unmatched. This CDR3 has 16 amino acids. CDR1 is LGHNA, CDR2 YNFKEQ, per germline. CDR3 sequence: CASSQDGGNRGHTDTF. The CDR3, as DNA: TGTGCCAGCAGCCAAGATGGTGGAAACAGGGGGCATACAGACACCTTC.

The chain recombines TRBV11-2 with TRBJ1-3; D unclear. CDR3 size: 13 residues. Germline V gene sequence: CDR1 SGHAT, CDR2 FQNNGV. Trimming removed 5 bases at V and 4 bases at J, with 9 bases between. As DNA, the CDR3 is TGTGCCAGCAGCCTTGGTGCGGGAAACACCATATATTTT. This encodes CASSLGAGNTIYF.

This clone was detected only a few times. This chain joins TRBV19 and TRBJ1-1, with a tentative D call TRBD1 (6 bases). The V gene's germline CDR1 is LNHDA and CDR2 SQIVND (reference sequence). The V end lost 5 bases, the J end lost 1 base, and 17 bases lay between the germline ends. The CDR3 spans 16 residues. The CDR3 reads CASSARGRGTNTEAFF. CDR3 bases: TGTGCCAGTAGTGCTCGGGGAAGGGGGACGAACACTGAAGCTTTCTTT.

The chain uses TRBV5-1 and TRBJ2-7; 11 bases are shared with TRBD2. The germline V gene has CDR1 SGHRS and CDR2 YFSETQ. The CDR3 runs to 16 residues. Losses at the gene ends were 2 bases for V and 5 bases for J; bases not matched to a gene: 9. The CDR3, as DNA: TGCGCCAGCAGCTTACCCTTACTAGCGGGAGTGGACGAGCAGTACTTC. Translation gives CASSLPLLAGVDEQYF.

The CDR3 region has the DNA TGCGCCAGCTCCACCCCCGAGGCGGGAGGGCCTGAATACAATGAGCAGTTCTTC. This codes for CASSTPEAGGPEYNEQFF. This rearrangement joins TRBV5-1 to TRBJ2-1; TRBD2 agrees at 9 bases. The CDR3 length is 18 residues. Germline loops: CDR1 SGHRS, CDR2 YFSETQ. V shed 7 bases and J 4 bases; nucleotides not matched to a gene: 18. Supplemented by reference TRBV5-1 and TRBJ2-1, the full variable domain reads KAGVTQTPRYLIKTRGQQVTLSCSPISGHRSVSWYQQTPGQGLQFLFEYFSETQRNKGNFPGRFSGRQFSNSRSEMNVSTLELGDSALYLCASSTPEAGGPEYNEQFFGPGTRLTVL.

CDR3 sequence: CAIRRTVLTGAGNTEAFF. In DNA form, the CDR3 reads TGTGCCATCAGAAGGACTGTATTGACAGGGGCTGGGAACACTGAAGCTTTCTTT. V gene TRBV10-3 combines with J gene TRBJ1-1, with 8 bases lining up with TRBD1. This CDR3 has 18 residues. The germline V gene encodes CDR1 ENHRY and CDR2 SYGVKD. V shed 6 bases, J shed 1 base, and the junction held 16 bases outside the gene matches.

The chain is built from TRBV2 and TRBJ2-5; 9 bases fit TRBD2. Germline V gene lookup returns CDR1 SNHLY and CDR2 FYNNEI. Losses at the gene ends were 10 bases for V and 5 bases for J; bases not matched to a gene: 5. This CDR3 contains 12 residues. The DNA for the CDR3 is TGTGCCACAGCGGGAGGTCGGGAGACCCAGTACTTC. Protein sequence: CATAGGRETQYF.

V usage is TRBV30 and J usage is TRBJ2-2; possible D gene TRBD1, 5 bases. Germline CDR1 is GTSNPN and CDR2 is SVGIG (reference sequence). The CDR3 length is 13 residues. Trimming cost V 2 bases and J 6 bases, with 10 bases left between them. The CDR3 loop is CAWSRRESGELFF. CDR3 sequence (DNA): TGTGCCTGGAGTCGCAGGGAATCCGGGGAGCTGTTTTTT.

The chain carries TRBV5-4 and TRBJ1-1; D gene unclear. Germline values: CDR1 SGHNT, CDR2 YYREEE (reference sequence). CDR3 length: 14 amino acids. V lost 0 bases, J lost 2 bases, and 8 bases lay in between. Written as DNA, the CDR3 is TGTGCCAGCAGCTTGGGGGCCGTTAACACTGAAGCTTTCTTT. It translates to CASSLGAVNTEAFF.

CDR3 coding DNA: TGTGCCAGCTCACCACTCGCGGGAGGGCTCACAGATACGCAGTATTTT. Translated: CASSPLAGGLTDTQYF. V gene TRBV18 combines with J gene TRBJ2-3; 9 bases agree with TRBD2. Germline assignment: CDR1 KGHSH and CDR2 LQKENI. J was trimmed by 2 bases and V by 1 base; bases with no gene match: 4. This CDR3 comprises 16 residues.

The chain carries TRBV6-1 and TRBJ2-5, with 7 bases aligning to TRBD2. Trimming took 3 bases from V and 2 from J; bases not matched to a gene: 3. This CDR3 is 14 amino acids long. Germline V lookup: CDR1 MNHNS, CDR2 SASEGT. CDR3 protein: CASSETSSQETQYF. DNA for the CDR3: TGTGCCAGCAGTGAGACTAGCTCACAAGAGACCCAGTACTTC.

This chain joins TRBV6-6 and TRBJ2-7, with D possibly TRBD1 on 7 matching bases. This CDR3 comprises 14 residues. Germline V gives CDR1 MNHNY, CDR2 SVGAGI (reference sequence). Trimming removed 6 bases from V and 0 bases from J, with 12 bases in between. The CDR3, as DNA: TGTGCCAGCAGGGAGGGACAGAGCTCCTACGAGCAGTACTTC. This sequence encodes CASREGQSSYEQYF.

The V call is TRBV30, the J call TRBJ1-6; weak D call: TRBD1 (6 bases). This CDR3 has 16 amino acids. The V gene's germline CDR1 is GTSNPN and CDR2 SVGIG (reference sequence). The V and J ends lost 2 bases and 1 base respectively, with 12 bases between them. The CDR3 bases are TGTGCCTGGAGTCCGGGACACCAATCCTATAATTCACCCCTCCACTTT. Translated, it gives CAWSPGHQSYNSPLHF.

The CDR3 nucleotides read TGTGCCAGCAGCCGCCGGGGGGCCGAAGCAGGAAACACCATATATTTT. It yields the protein CASSRRGAEAGNTIYF. The chain is built from TRBV7-9 and TRBJ1-3, with D possibly matching TRBD1 (6 bases). Trimming took 5 bases from V and 4 from J, leaving 18 bases between them. This CDR3 has 16 residues. The germline V gene has CDR1 SEHNR and CDR2 FQNEAQ (reference sequence).

The chain couples TRBV6-1 to TRBJ2-1; 7 bases agree with TRBD2. J gave up 3 bases and V 3 bases, and 2 bases lay outside the gene matches. Looked up from germline, CDR1 is MNHNS and CDR2 is SASEGT. CDR3 size: 14 residues. CDR3 region: CASSEASGYNEQFF. CDR3 DNA sequence: TGTGCCAGCAGTGAGGCTAGCGGCTACAATGAGCAGTTCTTC.

The V call is TRBV18, the J call TRBJ2-4; D might be TRBD1 (6 bases). CDR3 size: 16 residues. Germline assignment: CDR1 KGHSH and CDR2 LQKENI. The V end lost 3 bases, the J end lost 1 base, and 13 bases lay between the germline ends. The CDR3: CASSPDSVLAKNIQYF. Here the CDR3 DNA reads TGTGCCAGCTCACCGGACAGCGTTCTTGCCAAAAACATTCAGTACTTC.

The V gene is TRBV10-3, the J gene TRBJ2-1; 8 bases are shared with TRBD2. Germline V gene sequence: CDR1 ENHRY, CDR2 SYGVKD. The CDR3 length is 16 residues. Trimming cost V 4 bases and J 4 bases; bases outside gene matches: 9. In DNA form, the CDR3 reads TGTGCCATCAGTGGTGTAGCGGGACCGCTATACAATGAGCAGTTCTTC. Protein: CAISGVAGPLYNEQFF.

The chain has TRBV6-6 and TRBJ1-4, with a weak D call TRBD1 (6 bases). CDR3 length: 13 amino acids. V shed 0 bases and J shed 8 bases, with 7 bases lying between them. CDR1 MNHNY and CDR2 SVGAGI come from the germline V gene (reference sequence). CDR3 in DNA: TGTGCCAGCAGTTACTCGGGGACAGAAAAACTGTTTTTT. It specifies CASSYSGTEKLFF.

CDR3: CASSSPGQGTNGYTF. DNA for the CDR3: TGTGCCAGCAGCTCGCCGGGACAGGGAACAAATGGCTACACCTTC. The chain employs TRBV14 and TRBJ1-2; 9 bases are shared with TRBD1. Germline loops: CDR1 SGHDN, CDR2 FVKESK. Trimming cost V 5 bases and J 6 bases; bases outside gene matches: 10. CDR3 length: 15 residues. The complete variable domain, with remaining parts taken from reference TRBV14 and TRBJ1-2, reads EAGVTQFPSHSVIEKGQTVTLRCDPISGHDNLYWYRRVMGKEIKFLLHFVKESKQDESGMPNNRFLAERTGGTYSTLKVQPAELEDSGVYFCASSSPGQGTNGYTFGSGTRLTVV.

The chain is built from TRBV3-1 (or the pseudogene TRBV3-2) and TRBJ1-1; no clear D. Germline V gene data show CDR1 as LGHDT and CDR2 as YNNKEL (reference sequence). V was pared by 3 bases and J by 5 bases, with 16 bases between. The CDR3 spans 15 residues. CDR3 nucleotides: TGTGCCAGCAGCCACTCACAGTCGTCGATGACTGAAGCTTTCTTT. Its translation: CASSHSQSSMTEAFF.

This clone was seen only a few times. The chain has TRBV25-1 and TRBJ2-1; 7 nucleotides line up with TRBD2. Losses at the gene ends were 4 bases for V and 2 bases for J; bases not matched to a gene: 5. CDR3 length equals 15 residues. CDR1 and CDR2 from the germline V gene are MGHDK and SYGVNS. CDR3 protein: CASSGTSQTYNEQFF. CDR3 nucleotides: TGTGCCAGCAGTGGGACTAGTCAGACCTACAATGAGCAGTTCTTC.

The rearrangement uses TRBV4-1 and TRBJ1-6; D remains ambiguous. This CDR3 has 19 amino acids. The germline CDR1 and CDR2 sequences are MGHRA and YSYEKL. V lost 0 bases and J lost 9, with 24 bases in between. CDR3 coding DNA: TGCGCCAGCAGCCAAGATCTCGGGCCGGGGATGATTCCCCTTTCACCCCTCCACTTT. Encoded protein: CASSQDLGPGMIPLSPLHF.

The sample holds one count of this clone. This chain links TRBV6-6 with TRBJ1-2; tentatively, D is TRBD1 (6 bases). CDR3 length equals 16 residues. Trimming left V 6 bases short and J 4 bases short, with 21 bases between. Germline CDR1 is MNHNY and CDR2 is SVGAGI (reference sequence). CDR3 DNA: TGTGCCAGCAGCTCTCACAGGGCAGCGGGGGGCTATGGCTACACCTTC. Translation: CASSSHRAAGGYGYTF.

The chain recombines TRBV29-1 with TRBJ1-4; TRBD1 might be the D (6 bases). From germline, CDR1 is SQVTM and CDR2 ANQGSEA. V was shortened by 7 bases and J by 8 bases, with 14 bases between the two germline ends. CDR3 length: 12 residues. This CDR3 is CSARGAAEKLFF. CDR3 bases: TGCAGCGCACGGGGGGCAGCGGAAAAACTGTTTTTT.